Shown below are 6 T cell receptor beta chains from a single sample sequenced in a study of cytomegalovirus exposure and HLA in healthy donors. Profiled with immunoSEQ multiplex PCR; TCRdb holds only in-frame clones, not every one. This table has more than 150,000 clones, 84% appearing once. Material: PBMCs. The origin of the receptors is a man between 18 and 29 years old in good health and CMV-seropositive.

The chain carries TRBV7-6 and TRBJ2-1; 14 bases are shared with TRBD2. Germline V lookup: CDR1 SGHVS, CDR2 FNYEAQ. V was pared by 5 bases and J by 6 bases, with 3 bases of the junction left unmatched. The CDR3 runs to 15 residues. The CDR3 DNA reads as TGTGCCAGCAGCCTAGGGACTAGCGGGAGCAATGAGCAGTTCTTC. It encodes CASSLGTSGSNEQFF. The full variable domain, in which reference TRBV7-6 and TRBJ2-1 provide the parts outside the CDR3, is GAGVSQSPRYKVTKRGQDVALRCDPISGHVSLYWYRQALGQGPEFLTYFNYEAQQDKSGLPNDRFSAERPEGSISTLTIQRTEQRDSAMYRCASSLGTSGSNEQFFGPGTRLTVL.

The genes are TRBV27 and TRBJ1-5; D is unresolved. Between the trimmed V and J ends, which lost 0 bases and 6 bases, there was a span of 9 bases. The CDR3 has 14 residues. Per the germline V gene, CDR1 is MNHEY and CDR2 is SMNVEV (reference sequence). The CDR3 here is CASSLSEGFQPQHF. The CDR3 region has the DNA TGTGCCAGCAGTTTATCGGAGGGTTTTCAGCCCCAGCATTTT.

The chain carries TRBV6-4 and TRBJ2-2; D is ambiguous. V shed 0 bases and J shed 1 base, with 6 bases lying between them. CDR3 size: 15 residues. Per the germline V gene, CDR1 is MRHNA and CDR2 is SNTAGT. The CDR3 nucleotides read TGTGCCAGCAGTGACTCTACGCGGAACACCGGGGAGCTGTTTTTT. Translated: CASSDSTRNTGELFF.

The V gene is TRBV29-1, the J gene TRBJ2-7, with D perhaps matching TRBD1 (6 bases). Per germline, CDR1 SQVTM and CDR2 ANQGSEA. The CDR3 length is 15 residues. With 2 bases removed from V and 2 bases from J, the gap between germline ends came to 16 bases. The CDR3 loop reads CSVESVSGDTYEQYF. The CDR3 DNA sequence: TGCAGCGTTGAAAGTGTGTCAGGGGATACCTACGAGCAGTACTTC.

The table lists this clone with a few counts. The chain couples TRBV2 to TRBJ2-7; D is undetermined. CDR3 size: 13 residues. Germline assignment: CDR1 SNHLY and CDR2 FYNNEI. The V gene lost 5 bases and the J gene lost 4 bases, with 12 bases spanning the gap. CDR3 residues: CASSPTRTYEQYF. CDR3 DNA sequence: TGTGCCAGCAGTCCGACAAGAACTTACGAGCAGTACTTC.

V and J are TRBV9 and TRBJ2-3; possibly TRBD2 for D (6 bases). V was cut by 4 bases and J by 0 bases, with 21 bases left in between. The CDR3 is 18 residues long. In germline, CDR1 is SGDLS, CDR2 YYNGEE. CDR3 residues: CASSHPRGASDSTDTQYF. In DNA, the CDR3 is TGTGCCAGCAGCCACCCACGAGGGGCTAGCGACAGCACAGATACGCAGTATTTT.